Presented here are 12 T cell receptor beta chains from one specimen sequenced in a study of cytomegalovirus exposure and HLA in healthy donors. 13 Jbeta primers and 60 Vbeta primers were used for the PCR. Measured with immunoSEQ multiplex PCR; TCRdb has only the in-frame clones, and not every one. The sample includes roughly 150,000 clones, around 80% of them seen just once. The sample was PBMCs. These receptors were taken from a man aged 30 to 45 in good health.

The chain recombines TRBV7-6 with TRBJ1-6; no reliable D call. V was shortened by 5 bases and J by 10 bases, with 18 bases between the two germline ends. The CDR3 contains 15 residues. Germline-derived CDR1 and CDR2 are SGHVS and FNYEAQ. The CDR3 loop reads CASSLDRPPGSPLHF. The CDR3 DNA reads TGTGCCAGCAGCCTCGATCGCCCCCCGGGGTCACCCCTCCACTTT. Combining the CDR3 with reference TRBV7-6 and TRBJ1-6 gives the whole variable domain GAGVSQSPRYKVTKRGQDVALRCDPISGHVSLYWYRQALGQGPEFLTYFNYEAQQDKSGLPNDRFSAERPEGSISTLTIQRTEQRDSAMYRCASSLDRPPGSPLHFGNGTRLTVT.

The chain has TRBV29-1 and TRBJ2-1, with 9 bases aligning to TRBD2. Germline values: CDR1 SQVTM, CDR2 ANQGSEA. With 3 bases clipped from V and 8 bases from J, the junction kept 11 bases outside the gene matches. This CDR3 is built from 15 residues. This CDR3 reads CSVEELAGFSDEQFF. The CDR3 nucleotides read TGCAGCGTTGAGGAACTAGCGGGTTTTTCTGATGAGCAGTTCTTC.

The V gene is TRBV18, the J gene TRBJ1-2; D gene uncertain. The CDR3 is made up of 14 amino acids. Germline CDR1 is KGHSH and CDR2 is LQKENI. The germline V and J ends were trimmed by 3 bases and 2 bases, with 10 bases remaining between them. For the CDR3, the DNA is TGTGCCAGCTCACCCGGACTGTCGAACTATGGCTACACCTTC. Its protein is CASSPGLSNYGYTF.

The chain joins TRBV28 to TRBJ2-6, with D tentatively TRBD1 (6 bases). Germline lookup yields CDR1 MDHEN and CDR2 SYDVKM. V dropped 7 bases and J dropped 1 base, with 14 bases sitting between them. The CDR3 sequence is 16 residues long. In DNA, the CDR3 is TGTGCCAGCAACCTAAAAGGGGGTTCTGGGGCCAACGTCCTGACTTTC. This sequence encodes CASNLKGGSGANVLTF.

This chain joins TRBV6-1 and TRBJ2-7; D remains ambiguous. The CDR3 consists of 16 residues. Germline CDR1 reads MNHNS; CDR2 reads SASEGT. V lost 4 bases to trimming and J lost 2 bases, with 18 bases between them. Here the CDR3 DNA reads TGTGCCAGCAGTGGCCCGCTTCAGGTTCCTCCCTACGAGCAGTACTTC. Translating it yields CASSGPLQVPPYEQYF.

The chain recombines TRBV27 with TRBJ2-2; the match to TRBD1 covers 8 bases. CDR1 is MNHEY and CDR2 is SMNVEV in the germline V gene (reference sequence). V was clipped by 3 bases and J by 8 bases; unmatched bases: 14. This CDR3 region has 17 residues. The CDR3 loop reads CASSFLLQDRVSGELFF. Written as DNA, the CDR3 is TGTGCCAGCAGTTTCTTACTCCAGGACAGGGTATCAGGGGAGCTGTTTTTT.

The chain couples TRBV10-3 to TRBJ2-7, with D perhaps TRBD2 (5 bases). Germline CDR1 ENHRY, CDR2 SYGVKD. The CDR3 totals 14 residues. Trimming took 10 bases from V and 2 from J, leaving 18 bases between them. This CDR3 reads CASLPRGGTYEQYF. The DNA of the CDR3 is TGTGCCAGTCTCCCTCGCGGAGGAACCTACGAGCAGTACTTC.

Only one count was recorded for this clone. The chain uses TRBV5-6 and TRBJ2-1, with TRBD2 identical over 10 bases. The V gene end was trimmed by 0 bases and the J gene end by 8 bases; junction bases not matched to a gene: 11. The CDR3 is 17 residues long. Germline V CDR1 and CDR2: SGHDT, YYEEEE. CDR3 residues: CASSLDRSGRARYEQFF. CDR3 nucleotide sequence: TGTGCCAGCAGCTTGGATAGGAGCGGGAGGGCCCGTTATGAGCAGTTCTTC.

The chain joins TRBV6-4 to TRBJ2-3; D uncertain. The germline V and J ends were trimmed by 3 bases and 1 base, with 11 bases remaining between them. Germline CDR1 is MRHNA and CDR2 is SNTAGT. The CDR3 runs to 15 residues. In DNA, the CDR3 is TGTGCCAGCAGTGAAAAAGGAGAGGGCACAGATACGCAGTATTTT. This gives the protein CASSEKGEGTDTQYF.

There are a few counts of this clone. Other DNA sequences from this sample encode an identical CDR3 as well. The CDR3 DNA reads as TGTGCCAGCAGCGTCGGGACAGGGACTGAAGCTTTCTTT. As protein: CASSVGTGTEAFF. V usage is TRBV9 and J usage is TRBJ1-1, with 9 bases fitting TRBD1. The CDR3 is made up of 13 amino acids. With V trimmed by 2 bases and J by 5 bases, 1 base remained unmatched. The V gene's germline CDR1 is SGDLS and CDR2 YYNGEE.

The chain carries TRBV27 and TRBJ2-3, with D unresolved. The CDR3 has 11 residues. In germline, CDR1 is MNHEY, CDR2 SMNVEV (reference sequence). The V end lost 6 bases, the J end lost 9 bases, and 10 bases lay between the germline ends. The CDR3 DNA reads TGTGCCAGCAGGTTCTTTTTAACGCAGTATTTT. Translated, it gives CASRFFLTQYF.

V and J are TRBV25-1 and TRBJ2-5; 9 positions agree with TRBD2. The CDR3 contains 14 residues. Unmatched junction bases numbered 5, after V lost 4 bases and J lost 5 bases. The germline V gene encodes CDR1 MGHDK and CDR2 SYGVNS. The CDR3 loop is CASSGGRALETQYF. CDR3 DNA sequence: TGTGCCAGCAGTGGCGGGAGGGCCTTGGAGACCCAGTACTTC.